The 5 T cell receptor beta chains below come from one sample, sequenced in a study of blood T cell repertoires in COVID-19. Assay used: immunoSEQ multiplex PCR; TCRdb lists only in-frame clones, some missing. The sample has over 30,000 clones, about nine tenths seen once. Material for sequencing was peripheral blood. The receptors originated from a human donor in a cohort sampled during active COVID-19.

This chain uses TRBV9 with TRBJ1-2, with TRBD1 identical over 8 bases. Germline V gives CDR1 SGDLS, CDR2 YYNGEE. The CDR3 loop spans 15 amino acids. Trimming at V came to 3 bases and at J to 6 bases, leaving 10 bases not matched to a gene. CDR3 nucleotide sequence: TGTGCCAGCAGCGGGGGCAGGGGGCGCATTAATGGCTACACCTTC. This codes for CASSGGRGRINGYTF.

The chain is built from TRBV19 and TRBJ2-7; D not resolved. The V end was cut by 3 bases, the J end by 1 base, with 13 bases between. Germline V gives CDR1 LNHDA, CDR2 SQIVND (reference sequence). The CDR3 runs 15 residues. The CDR3 DNA reads TGTGCCAGTAGTATTCCCGCCGACTCGTCCTACGAGCAGTACGTC. Translated, it gives CASSIPADSSYEQYV.

The genes are TRBV2 and TRBJ2-5, with D perhaps TRBD2 (5 bases). The germline CDR1 and CDR2 sequences are SNHLY and FYNNEI. V shed 8 bases and J shed 2 bases, with 12 bases lying between them. The CDR3 extends over 13 amino acids. CDR3 in DNA: TGTGCCAGCCAGGCGGGCTTTCAAGAGACCCAGTACTTC. Translated, it gives CASQAGFQETQYF.

The rearrangement uses TRBV18 and TRBJ2-6, with a tentative D call TRBD2 (5 bases). V was cut by 3 bases and J by 6 bases, with 12 bases left in between. From germline, CDR1 is KGHSH and CDR2 LQKENI. The CDR3 has 15 amino acids. The CDR3: CASSPGVQEANVLTF. The DNA of the CDR3 is TGTGCCAGCTCACCCGGGGTTCAGGAGGCCAACGTCCTGACTTTC. Full variable domain (remainder filled in from reference TRBV18 and TRBJ2-6): NAGVMQNPRHLVRRRGQEARLRCSPMKGHSHVYWYRQLPEEGLKFMVYLQKENIIDESGMPKERFSAEFPKEGPSILRIQQVVRGDSAAYFCASSPGVQEANVLTFGAGSRLTVL.

The V gene is TRBV10-3, the J gene TRBJ1-1; D is uncertain. The length of the CDR3 is 14 residues. Germline CDR1 reads ENHRY; CDR2 reads SYGVKD. V lost 0 bases and J lost 4, with 9 bases in between. CDR3 residues: CAISESEVGTEAFF. Here the CDR3 DNA reads TGTGCCATCAGTGAGTCTGAGGTAGGCACTGAAGCTTTCTTT.